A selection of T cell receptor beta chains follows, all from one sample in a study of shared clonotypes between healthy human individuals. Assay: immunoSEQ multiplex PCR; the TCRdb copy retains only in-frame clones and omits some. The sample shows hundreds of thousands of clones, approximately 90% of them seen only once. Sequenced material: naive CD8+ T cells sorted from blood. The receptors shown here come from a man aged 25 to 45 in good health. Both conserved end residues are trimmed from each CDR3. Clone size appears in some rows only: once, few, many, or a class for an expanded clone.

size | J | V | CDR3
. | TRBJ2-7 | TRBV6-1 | ASSEKPLREGSYEQY
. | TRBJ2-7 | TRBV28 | ASSSWGSSYEQY
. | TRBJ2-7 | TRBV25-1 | ASGGYYEQY
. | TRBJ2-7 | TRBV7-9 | ASSPSAPGQGPSYEQY
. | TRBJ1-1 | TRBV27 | ASSLTPNTEAF
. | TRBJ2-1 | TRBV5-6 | ASTLLAGGSYNEQF
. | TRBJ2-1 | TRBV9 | ASSNGGRGYNEQF
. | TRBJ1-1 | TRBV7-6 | ASSLKDRGTEAF
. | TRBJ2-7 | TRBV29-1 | SVEAGETYEQY
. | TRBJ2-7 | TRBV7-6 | ASSLGSGRGEQY
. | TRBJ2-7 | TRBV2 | ASSEGLAGLYEQY
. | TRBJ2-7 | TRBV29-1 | SGRGESSYEQY
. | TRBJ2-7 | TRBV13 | ASSSSPLYEQY
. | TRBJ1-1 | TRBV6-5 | ASTGGGEGAF
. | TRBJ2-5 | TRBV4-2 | ASSQDASPETQY
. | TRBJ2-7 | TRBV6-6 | ASGDSSYEQY
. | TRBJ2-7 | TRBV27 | ASSSTQYEQY
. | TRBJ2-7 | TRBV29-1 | SVEGVAGVSGSSEQY
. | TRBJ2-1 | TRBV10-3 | AISRTSGSNEQF
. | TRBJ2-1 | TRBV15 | ATSRDVANSYNEQF
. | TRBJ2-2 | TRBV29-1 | SGRDSNTGELF
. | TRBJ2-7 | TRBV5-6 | ASRRGEQY
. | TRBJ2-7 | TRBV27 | ASRTRRLGTYEQY
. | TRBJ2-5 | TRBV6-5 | ASSLVPQETQY
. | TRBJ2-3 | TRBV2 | ASSLLPTGHTDTQY
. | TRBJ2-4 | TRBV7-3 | ASSPTSGSNIQY
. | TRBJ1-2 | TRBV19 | ASRPNRGRVNYGYT
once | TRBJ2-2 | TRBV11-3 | ASSPRLGQLPNTGELF
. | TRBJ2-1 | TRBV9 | ASSVEGWEARDEQF
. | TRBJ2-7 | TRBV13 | ASALGQGRYEQY
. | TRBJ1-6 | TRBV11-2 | ASSPGTANSPLH
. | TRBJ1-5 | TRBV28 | ASSPQGAGQPQH
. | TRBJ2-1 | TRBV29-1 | SVEKRGEQF
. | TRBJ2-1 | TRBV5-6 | ASSLVGGPLYNEQF
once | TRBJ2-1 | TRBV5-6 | ASSLRGEQF
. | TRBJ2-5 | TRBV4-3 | ASSQEGPQETQY
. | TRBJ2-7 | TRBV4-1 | ASSQRTGDYEQY
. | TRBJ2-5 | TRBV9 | ASSPRGGQETQY
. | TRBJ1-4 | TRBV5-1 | ASSLVTGSNEKLF
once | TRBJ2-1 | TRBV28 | ASSGSGRLYNEQF
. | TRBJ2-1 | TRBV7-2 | ASSLDGHGNEQF
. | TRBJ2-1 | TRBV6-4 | ASSEEAGVIVEQF
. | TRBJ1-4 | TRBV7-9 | ASSPPRDREPNEKLF
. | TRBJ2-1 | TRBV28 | ASSYPGAYNEQF
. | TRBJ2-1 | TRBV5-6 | ASSLEAPEQF
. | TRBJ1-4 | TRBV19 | ATEAPIVEKLF
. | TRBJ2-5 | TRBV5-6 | ASSLNRQETQY
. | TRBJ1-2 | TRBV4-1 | ASSQHSGGAGYGYT
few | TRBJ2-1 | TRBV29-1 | SVTREGGSYNEQF
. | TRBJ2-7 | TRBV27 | ASSGLFGGRDEQY
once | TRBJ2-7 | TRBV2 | ASSEGLAGYEQY